A single sample gave rise to the 20 T cell receptor beta chains below, sequenced in a study of CD8 T cells in ankylosing spondylitis (TCRdb year 2017). The library was generated by 5' RACE. For sequencing, an Illumina HiSeq 2500 was employed. TCRdb took the public reads, trimmed them with fastp at Q25, ran MiXCR for clone calling and kept in-frame beta chains. All rows with the same CDR3 protein become a single entry with the most common DNA and genes. Counted in this sample were about 240,000 distinct CDR3 sequences; 8.2% of them appeared once. The top ten clones comprise around 4.8% of the sample. Material: blood, either unsorted or a sorted T cell fraction (not recorded which). The receptors come from a female donor with ankylosing spondylitis or in good health (not recorded which).

In its sample, this clonotype was seen many times. This chain connects TRBV11-2 to TRBJ2-2; D might be TRBD1 (5 bases). Trimming pared 1 base from V and 6 bases from J, leaving 15 bases between. From germline, CDR1 is SGHAT and CDR2 FQNNGV. CDR3 length: 16 residues. CDR3 bases: TGTGCCAGCAGCTTAGTGGTCACCTTAGGGGCCGGGGAGCTGTTTTTT. Its protein is CASSLVVTLGAGELFF.

This clonotype has more than one count but fewer than ten. The chain couples TRBV7-7 to TRBJ2-2; unclear D gene. Per germline, CDR1 SSHAT and CDR2 FNYEAQ (reference sequence). V lost 3 bases, J lost 7 bases, and 9 bases lay in between. This CDR3 is 13 amino acids long. CDR3 in DNA: TGTGCCAGCAGCTTTCTCCTGATCGGGGAGCTGTTTTTT. This translates into CASSFLLIGELFF.

This clonotype was picked up many times. V is TRBV20-1 and J is TRBJ2-3, with D perhaps matching TRBD1 (5 bases). The germline V gene encodes CDR1 DFQATT and CDR2 SNEGSKA (reference sequence). The CDR3 totals 15 residues. V shed 6 bases and J shed 4 bases, with 20 bases lying between them. CDR3 sequence reads: CSARNPGRAPDTQYF. For the CDR3, the DNA is TGCAGTGCCCGAAATCCAGGCAGGGCCCCAGATACGCAGTATTTT.

Only a few counts were recorded for this clonotype. This chain uses TRBV4-3 with TRBJ1-2; D not certain. From germline, CDR1 is LGHNA and CDR2 YSLEER. Trimming left V 0 bases short and J 8 bases short, with 22 bases between. This CDR3 region has 17 residues. CDR3 residues: CASSQDGGDSMASGYTF. The DNA of the CDR3 is TGCGCCAGCAGCCAAGACGGTGGGGATTCTATGGCTAGCGGCTACACCTTC.

By sample share, this clonotype is medium-sized. CDR3 loop: CASSQVGGATAVNEQFF. The CDR3 DNA sequence: TGCGCCAGCAGCCAAGTGGGGGGGGCCACAGCCGTCAATGAGCAGTTCTTC. The V and J genes are TRBV4-1 and TRBJ2-1; possibly TRBD2 for D (7 bases). The CDR3 covers 17 residues. In germline, CDR1 is MGHRA, CDR2 YSYEKL. V was clipped by 1 base and J by 6 bases, with 19 bases between them.

This clonotype was picked up many times. This chain uses TRBV6-2 or TRBV6-3 with TRBJ1-1, with D perhaps TRBD1 (6 bases). Per germline, CDR1 MNHEY and CDR2 SVGEGT. V was cut by 8 bases and J by 1 base, with 17 bases left in between. The CDR3 covers 15 residues. The CDR3 here is CASRHREIRNTEAFF. DNA for the CDR3: TGTGCCAGCCGCCACAGGGAGATTCGGAACACTGAAGCTTTCTTT.

This clonotype was seen repeatedly, ten times or more. The rearrangement links TRBV5-5 to TRBJ2-7; 7 bases match TRBD1. The CDR3 consists of 14 residues. After removal of 2 bases from V and 0 bases from J, the junction contained 2 bases not matched to a gene. Germline assignment: CDR1 SGHKS and CDR2 YYEKEE (reference sequence). The CDR3: CASSFPGGSYEQYF. Written as DNA, the CDR3 is TGTGCCAGCAGCTTCCCAGGGGGCTCCTACGAGCAGTACTTC.

This clonotype was recorded at least ten times. The chain uses TRBV5-1 and TRBJ2-5; D uncertain. Trimming left V 2 bases short and J 1 base short, with 6 bases between. Per the germline V gene, CDR1 is SGHRS and CDR2 is YFSETQ. This CDR3 has 13 residues. The CDR3 protein is CASSFDIQETQYF. CDR3 sequence (DNA): TGCGCCAGCAGCTTTGACATCCAAGAGACCCAGTACTTC.

The chain is built from TRBV29-1 and TRBJ2-1; D is possibly TRBD1 (5 bases). Looked up from germline, CDR1 is SQVTM and CDR2 is ANQGSEA. The CDR3 totals 15 residues. The V end was cut by 0 bases, the J end by 7 bases, with 16 bases between. CDR3 nucleotides: TGCAGCGTTGAAGACAGGGTGGCCATTGGGAATGAGCAGTTCTTC. This translates into CSVEDRVAIGNEQFF.

This clonotype was seen a few times. The chain is built from TRBV20-1 and TRBJ2-1, with D unresolved. The CDR3 sequence is 10 residues long. The germline CDR1 and CDR2 sequences are DFQATT and SNEGSKA (reference sequence). Trimming pared 5 bases from V and 10 bases from J, leaving 9 bases between. Here the CDR3 reads CSASVGEQFF. CDR3 coding DNA: TGCAGTGCTTCCGTGGGGGAGCAGTTCTTC.

Written as DNA, the CDR3 is TGTGCCAGCTCACCGACAGGGTGGCATTCACCCCTCCACTTT. Encoded protein: CASSPTGWHSPLHF. The chain has TRBV18 and TRBJ1-6, with 7 bases that match TRBD1. Losses at the gene ends were 3 bases for V and 8 bases for J; bases not matched to a gene: 4. This CDR3 is 14 amino acids long. Germline V gene data show CDR1 as KGHSH and CDR2 as LQKENI.

This clonotype has ten or more counts. CDR3 residues: CASSSYSGRAYEQYF. CDR3 sequence (DNA): TGTGCCAGCAGCAGTTATAGCGGGAGGGCTTACGAGCAGTACTTC. The gene calls are TRBV21-1 and TRBJ2-7; the DNA was not compared with TRBD2, the D call given in the table. TRBV21-1 is termed a pseudogene. The CDR3 is 15 amino acids.

This clonotype occurred a few times. The genes are TRBV5-1 and TRBJ2-3; 7 bases are a match to TRBD2. Germline values: CDR1 SGHRS, CDR2 YFSETQ. The CDR3 runs to 12 residues. V lost 5 bases and J lost 4; bases outside the gene matches: 1. The chain's CDR3 is CASRAGADTQYF. The CDR3 nucleotides read TGCGCCAGCAGGGCGGGGGCAGATACGCAGTATTTT.

In its sample, this clonotype was seen many times. The chain has TRBV7-2 and TRBJ2-7; 8 nucleotides align to TRBD2. After removal of 9 bases from V and 1 base from J, the junction contained 5 bases not matched to a gene. CDR3 length: 13 amino acids. Germline V gene sequence: CDR1 SGHTA, CDR2 FQGNSA. CDR3 loop: CASQREWSYEQYF. DNA for the CDR3: TGTGCCAGTCAGCGGGAGTGGTCCTACGAGCAGTACTTC. Drawing the rest from reference TRBV7-2 and TRBJ2-7, the complete variable domain is GAGVSQSPSNKVTEKGKDVELRCDPISGHTALYWYRQSLGQGLEFLIYFQGNSAPDKSGLPSDRFSAERTGGSVSTLTIQRTQQEDSAVYLCASQREWSYEQYFGPGTRLTVT.

This clonotype was observed at least ten times. The V gene is TRBV11-2, the J gene TRBJ2-7; D may correspond to TRBD1 or TRBD2 (6 bases each). The V and J ends lost 8 bases and 4 bases respectively, with 18 bases between them. CDR3 length equals 14 residues. Germline CDR1 SGHAT, CDR2 FQNNGV. The CDR3 loop reads CASRRDLGGYEQYF. The CDR3 DNA reads as TGTGCCAGCCGGCGGGACCTAGGGGGGTACGAGCAGTACTTC.

The sample holds many counts of this clonotype. The rearrangement links TRBV6-1 to TRBJ2-3; 8 bases match TRBD1. The CDR3 has 17 amino acids. The germline V gene encodes CDR1 MNHNS and CDR2 SASEGT. Trimming cost V 5 bases and J 4 bases; bases outside gene matches: 14. The CDR3 DNA is TGTGCCAGCAGTCCCCCCTCGACAGGGGTCGGCCCAGATACGCAGTATTTT. It yields the protein CASSPPSTGVGPDTQYF.

This clonotype was observed a few times. The chain uses TRBV11-2 and TRBJ2-5; TRBD1 matches at 8 bases. Germline CDR1 SGHAT, CDR2 FQNNGV. The CDR3 has 15 residues. V was pared by 4 bases and J by 3 bases, with 7 bases of the junction left unmatched. CDR3 DNA: TGTGCCAGCAGCTCCCCAAAGGACAGGGAAGAGACCCAGTACTTC. Its protein product is CASSSPKDREETQYF.

The table lists this clonotype with many counts. The V call is TRBV12-3 or TRBV12-4, the J call TRBJ2-1, with D uncertain. V dropped 1 base and J dropped 5 bases, with 6 bases sitting between them. The CDR3 has 13 residues. The CDR3: CASSLVTNNEQFF. For the CDR3, the DNA is TGTGCCAGCAGTTTAGTCACAAACAATGAGCAGTTCTTC.

This clonotype was counted at least ten times. The rearrangement uses TRBV7-8 and TRBJ2-5; TRBD1 is a possible D gene (5 bases). The ends were cut back, 1 base at V and 6 bases at J, with 15 bases in the middle. CDR1 SGHVS and CDR2 FQNEAQ come from the germline V gene. CDR3 length: 15 amino acids. CDR3 sequence reads: CASSLGREKRKTQYF. The CDR3 region has the DNA TGTGCCAGCAGCTTAGGCAGGGAAAAAAGAAAGACCCAGTACTTC.

This clonotype was detected ten times or more. The rearrangement uses TRBV5-1 and TRBJ2-1; D unclear. In germline, CDR1 is SGHRS, CDR2 YFSETQ. Trimming stripped 5 bases from V and 6 bases from J, with 12 bases between. The CDR3 has 13 residues. CDR3 nucleotide sequence: TGCGCCAGCAGTTACGGCGCTAGCAATGAGCAGTTCTTC. Translating it yields CASSYGASNEQFF.